These 13 T cell receptor beta chains were sequenced from one sample in a study of T cell responses to AZD1222 COVID-19 vaccine. Assay used: immunoSEQ multiplex PCR; TCRdb lists only in-frame clones, some missing. Found here are roughly 86,000 clones, 85% of them singletons; the top ten hold about 4.5%. Sample: peripheral blood, taken 28 days after the second AZD1222 dose. These receptors all come from an adult who received the AZD1222 COVID-19 vaccine.

The genes are TRBV7-3 and TRBJ2-3, with D possibly called TRBD1 or TRBD2 (5 bases each). The CDR3 runs to 14 residues. The ends were cut back, 1 base at V and 7 bases at J, with 12 bases in the middle. The germline gives CDR1 SGHTA, CDR2 FQGTGA. The CDR3 sequence: CASSLSGGIHTQYF. DNA for the CDR3: TGTGCCAGCAGCTTAAGTGGGGGAATACATACGCAGTATTTT.

DNA of the CDR3: TGCGCCAGCAGTGACACCTCCCGGACTGGAAACACCATATATTTT. It translates to CASSDTSRTGNTIYF. The chain joins TRBV10-1 to TRBJ1-3; no reliable D call. The CDR3 loop spans 15 amino acids. V was shortened by 3 bases and J by 2 bases, with 11 bases between the two germline ends. Germline CDR1 is WNHNN and CDR2 is SYGVQD (reference sequence).

This chain connects TRBV28 to TRBJ1-1; 7 bases line up with TRBD1. V was pared by 8 bases and J by 3 bases, with 9 bases of the junction left unmatched. This CDR3 has 14 residues. From germline, CDR1 is MDHEN and CDR2 SYDVKM. CDR3 in amino acids: CASSSGTAYTEAFF. The CDR3 bases are TGTGCCAGCTCATCTGGGACAGCCTACACTGAAGCTTTCTTT.

V is TRBV7-2 and J is TRBJ1-6, with D unresolved. This CDR3 has 15 amino acids. Trimming removed 1 base at V and 0 bases at J, with 4 bases between. Germline assignment: CDR1 SGHTA and CDR2 FQGNSA. This chain's CDR3 is CASSLVASYNSPLHF. The CDR3 nucleotides read TGTGCCAGCAGCTTAGTGGCCTCCTATAATTCACCCCTCCACTTT.

In its sample, this clone was seen a few times. Here the CDR3 reads CASSFTDGDVYNSPLHF. The CDR3 DNA reads TGTGCCAGCAGCTTCACCGACGGGGATGTCTATAATTCACCCCTCCACTTT. The rearrangement joins TRBV5-8 to TRBJ1-6; D gene uncertain. Per germline, CDR1 SGHTS and CDR2 YDEGEE. The V end was cut by 2 bases, the J end by 3 bases, with 15 bases between. This CDR3 has 17 residues.

In its sample, this clone was seen a few times. The CDR3 here is CASSYGTNYGYTF. CDR3 DNA sequence: TGTGCCAGCAGTTACGGCACAAACTATGGCTACACCTTC. The chain recombines TRBV6-5 with TRBJ1-2; no clear D. The germline gives CDR1 MNHEY, CDR2 SVGAGI. V was shortened by 2 bases and J by 2 bases, with 6 bases between the two germline ends. CDR3 length: 13 amino acids.

V usage is TRBV21-1 and J usage is TRBJ2-3; the DNA was not compared with TRBD2, the D call given in the table. TRBV21-1 is a pseudogene segment. The CDR3 has 17 residues. The CDR3 reads CASIPPGPSGRLDTQYF. The CDR3 DNA sequence: TGTGCCAGCATACCCCCTGGGCCTAGCGGGAGACTGGATACGCAGTATTTT.

This clone was found a few times. This rearrangement joins TRBV5-1 to TRBJ2-3; the D gene is possibly TRBD2 (6 bases). CDR1 and CDR2 (germline): SGHRS, YFSETQ. Trimming cost V 0 bases and J 5 bases, with 7 bases left between them. The CDR3 totals 13 residues. DNA for the CDR3: TGCGCCAGCAGCTTGGGGAGGGGAGATACGCAGTATTTT. Protein: CASSLGRGDTQYF.

This clone turned up a few times. This chain connects TRBV27 to TRBJ2-1; D not resolved. Germline V CDR1 and CDR2: MNHEY, SMNVEV (reference sequence). The length of the CDR3 is 14 residues. Trimming stripped 5 bases from V and 3 bases from J, with 11 bases between. The CDR3 bases are TGTGCCAGCAGTCAAGGCGGATACTACAATGAGCAGTTCTTC. It encodes CASSQGGYYNEQFF.

The chain is built from TRBV10-3 and TRBJ1-1; TRBD1 matches 12 bases. Per the germline V gene, CDR1 is ENHRY and CDR2 is SYGVKD. The ends lost 2 bases at V and 4 bases at J; junction bases unmatched: 11. The CDR3 length is 18 residues. The CDR3 nucleotides read TGTGCCATCAGTGAGCGTCCGGGACAGGGGGCTCGGGGCACTGAAGCTTTCTTT. Translated: CAISERPGQGARGTEAFF.

V is TRBV2 and J is TRBJ1-1, with D unclear. Trimming shortened V by 10 bases and J by 0 bases, and 12 bases separated the two germline ends. Germline CDR1 SNHLY, CDR2 FYNNEI. The CDR3 sequence is 13 residues long. The DNA for the CDR3 is TGTGCCACCGAGACCTCCTTGAACACTGAAGCTTTCTTT. It is translated as CATETSLNTEAFF.

The chain combines TRBV6-6 with TRBJ1-5; weak D call: TRBD1 (5 bases). The CDR3 has 13 amino acids. The germline gives CDR1 MNHNY, CDR2 SVGAGI (reference sequence). The ends were cut back, 10 bases at V and 4 bases at J, with 14 bases in the middle. The CDR3 sequence: CATDPGVNQPQHF. The DNA for the CDR3 is TGTGCCACCGACCCGGGGGTAAATCAGCCCCAGCATTTT.

The chain employs TRBV6-5 and TRBJ2-7; 10 nucleotides match TRBD1. CDR1 MNHEY and CDR2 SVGAGI come from the germline V gene. V lost 7 bases, J lost 4 bases, and 10 bases stayed unmatched. The CDR3 contains 15 residues. Here the CDR3 reads CASTSTGTGEYEQYF. CDR3 coding DNA: TGTGCCAGCACGTCTACCGGGACAGGGGAATACGAGCAGTACTTC.